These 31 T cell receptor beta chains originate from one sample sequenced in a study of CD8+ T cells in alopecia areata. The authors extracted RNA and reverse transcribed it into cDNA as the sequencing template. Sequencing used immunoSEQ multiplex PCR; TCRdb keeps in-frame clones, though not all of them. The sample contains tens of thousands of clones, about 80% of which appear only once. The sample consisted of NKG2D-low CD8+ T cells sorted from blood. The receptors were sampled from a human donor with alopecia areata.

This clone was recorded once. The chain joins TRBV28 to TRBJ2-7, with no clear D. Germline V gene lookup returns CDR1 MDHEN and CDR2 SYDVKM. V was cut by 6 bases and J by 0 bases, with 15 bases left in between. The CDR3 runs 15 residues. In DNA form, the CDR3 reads TGTGCCAGCAGAACTCCAGAACTACCCTCCTACGAGCAGTACTTC. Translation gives CASRTPELPSYEQYF.

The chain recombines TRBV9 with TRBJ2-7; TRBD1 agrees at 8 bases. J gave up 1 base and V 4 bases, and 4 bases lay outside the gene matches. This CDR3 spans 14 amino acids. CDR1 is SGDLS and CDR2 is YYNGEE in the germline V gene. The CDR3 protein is CASSSRTGSYEQYF. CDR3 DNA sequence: TGTGCCAGCAGCTCCCGGACAGGGTCCTACGAGCAGTACTTC.

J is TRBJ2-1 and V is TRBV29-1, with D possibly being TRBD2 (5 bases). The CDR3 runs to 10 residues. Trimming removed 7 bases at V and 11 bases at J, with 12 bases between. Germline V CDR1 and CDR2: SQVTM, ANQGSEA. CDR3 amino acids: CSAQDGKQFF. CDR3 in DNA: TGCAGCGCCCAGGACGGGAAGCAGTTCTTC.

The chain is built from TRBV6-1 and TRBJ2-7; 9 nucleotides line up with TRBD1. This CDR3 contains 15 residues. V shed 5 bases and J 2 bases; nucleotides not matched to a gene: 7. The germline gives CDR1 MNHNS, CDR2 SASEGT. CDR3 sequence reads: CASSFVRTGAYEQYF. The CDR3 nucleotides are TGTGCCAGCAGTTTCGTCCGGACAGGGGCCTACGAGCAGTACTTC.

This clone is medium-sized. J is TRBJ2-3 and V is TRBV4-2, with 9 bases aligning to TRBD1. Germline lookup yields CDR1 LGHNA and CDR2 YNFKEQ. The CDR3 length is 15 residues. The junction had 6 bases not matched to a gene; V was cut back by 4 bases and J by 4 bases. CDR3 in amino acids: CASSPRTGEADTQYF. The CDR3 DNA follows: TGTGCCAGCAGCCCAAGGACAGGGGAGGCAGATACGCAGTATTTT.

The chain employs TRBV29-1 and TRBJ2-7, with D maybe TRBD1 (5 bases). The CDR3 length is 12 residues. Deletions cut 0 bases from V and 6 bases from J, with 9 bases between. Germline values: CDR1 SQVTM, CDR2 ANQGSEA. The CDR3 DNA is TGCAGCGTTGAAGATGGCCAGGGCGAGCAGTACTTC. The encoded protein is CSVEDGQGEQYF.

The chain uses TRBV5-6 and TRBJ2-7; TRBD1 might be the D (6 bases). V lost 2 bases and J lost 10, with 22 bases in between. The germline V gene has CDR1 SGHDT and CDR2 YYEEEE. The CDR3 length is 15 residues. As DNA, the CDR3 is TGTGCCAGCAGCTTTTTACGGGACATGGAGAGATCCCAGTACTTC. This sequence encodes CASSFLRDMERSQYF.

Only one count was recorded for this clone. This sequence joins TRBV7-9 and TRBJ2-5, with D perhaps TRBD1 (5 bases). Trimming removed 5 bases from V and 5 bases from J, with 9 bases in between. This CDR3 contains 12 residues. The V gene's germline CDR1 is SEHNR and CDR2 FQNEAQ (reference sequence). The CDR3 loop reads CASSGRVETQYF. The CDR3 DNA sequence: TGTGCCAGCAGCGGCAGGGTTGAGACCCAGTACTTC.

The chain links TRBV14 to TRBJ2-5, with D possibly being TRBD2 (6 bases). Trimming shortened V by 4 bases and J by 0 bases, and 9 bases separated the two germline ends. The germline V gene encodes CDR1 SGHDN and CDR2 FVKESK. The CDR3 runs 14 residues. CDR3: CASSPPSDQETQYF. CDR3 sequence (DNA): TGTGCCAGCAGCCCCCCTAGCGACCAAGAGACCCAGTACTTC.

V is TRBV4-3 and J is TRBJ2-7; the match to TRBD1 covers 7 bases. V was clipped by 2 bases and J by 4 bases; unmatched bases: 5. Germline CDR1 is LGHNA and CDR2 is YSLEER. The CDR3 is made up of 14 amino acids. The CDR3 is CASSQTGVGYEQYF. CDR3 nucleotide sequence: TGCGCCAGCAGCCAAACAGGGGTGGGGTACGAGCAGTACTTC.

CDR3 sequence (DNA): TGTGCCAGCAGTTACTCGTATGGGAACACTGAAGCTTTCTTT. It is translated as CASSYSYGNTEAFF. The rearrangement joins TRBV6-5 to TRBJ1-1, with D unclear. Trimming pared 0 bases from V and 1 base from J, leaving 6 bases between. This CDR3 has 14 residues. Germline CDR1 is MNHEY and CDR2 is SVGAGI.

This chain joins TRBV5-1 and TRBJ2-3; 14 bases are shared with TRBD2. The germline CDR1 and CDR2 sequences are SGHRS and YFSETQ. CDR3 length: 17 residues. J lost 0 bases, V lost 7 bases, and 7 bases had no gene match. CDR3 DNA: TGCGCCAGCGGAGAGGGACTAGCGGGAGTTAGCACAGATACGCAGTATTTT. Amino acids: CASGEGLAGVSTDTQYF.

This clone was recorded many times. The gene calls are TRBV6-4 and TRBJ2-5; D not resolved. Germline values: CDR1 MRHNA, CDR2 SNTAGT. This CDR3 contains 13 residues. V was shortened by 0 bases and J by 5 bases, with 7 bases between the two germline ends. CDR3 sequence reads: CASSDSPEETQYF. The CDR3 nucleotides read TGTGCCAGCAGTGACTCTCCCGAGGAGACCCAGTACTTC.

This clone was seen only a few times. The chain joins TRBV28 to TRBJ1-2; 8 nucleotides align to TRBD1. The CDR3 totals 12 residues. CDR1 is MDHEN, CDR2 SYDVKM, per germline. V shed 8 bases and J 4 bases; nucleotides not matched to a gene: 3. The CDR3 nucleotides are TGTGCCAGCGACAGGGGCGGCTATGGCTACACCTTC. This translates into CASDRGGYGYTF.

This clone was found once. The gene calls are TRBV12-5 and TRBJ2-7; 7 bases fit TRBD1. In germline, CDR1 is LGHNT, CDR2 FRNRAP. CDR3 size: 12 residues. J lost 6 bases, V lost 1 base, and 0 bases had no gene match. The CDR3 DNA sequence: TGTGCTAGTGGTTTGGACAGGGGCGAGCAGTACTTC. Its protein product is CASGLDRGEQYF.

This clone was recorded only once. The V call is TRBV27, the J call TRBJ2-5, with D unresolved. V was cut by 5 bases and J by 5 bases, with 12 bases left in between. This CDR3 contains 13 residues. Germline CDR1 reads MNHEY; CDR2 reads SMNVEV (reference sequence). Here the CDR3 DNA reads TGTGCCAGCAGTCCTCGGACCCTGGAGACCCAGTACTTC. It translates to CASSPRTLETQYF.

CDR3 in DNA: TGTGCCAGCAGTCCGAACAGGGGGCTTTTTTACGAGCAGTACTTC. This codes for CASSPNRGLFYEQYF. The chain joins TRBV28 to TRBJ2-7; 9 bases line up with TRBD1. The germline V gene encodes CDR1 MDHEN and CDR2 SYDVKM. After removal of 5 bases from V and 4 bases from J, the junction contained 9 bases not matched to a gene. This CDR3 has 15 amino acids. The entire variable domain, with the rest obtained from reference TRBV28 and TRBJ2-7, is as follows: DVKVTQSSRYLVKRTGEKVFLECVQDMDHENMFWYRQDPGLGLRLIYFSYDVKMKEKGDIPEGYSVSREKKERFSLILESASTNQTSMYLCASSPNRGLFYEQYFGPGTRLTVT.

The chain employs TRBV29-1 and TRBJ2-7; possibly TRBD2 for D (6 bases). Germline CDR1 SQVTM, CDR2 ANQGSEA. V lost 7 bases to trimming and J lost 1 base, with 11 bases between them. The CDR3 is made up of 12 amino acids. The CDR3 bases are TGCAGCGCCTTGGGGGGATCCTACGAGCAGTACTTC. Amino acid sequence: CSALGGSYEQYF.

Written as DNA, the CDR3 is TGCAGCGTCCCTCGGGGGACTGGGAGTGAAAAACTGTTTTTT. Protein sequence: CSVPRGTGSEKLFF. This chain links TRBV29-1 with TRBJ1-4; a weak D match, TRBD1 (5 bases). V was pared by 6 bases and J by 7 bases, with 18 bases between. Germline CDR1 is SQVTM and CDR2 is ANQGSEA. The CDR3 runs 14 residues.

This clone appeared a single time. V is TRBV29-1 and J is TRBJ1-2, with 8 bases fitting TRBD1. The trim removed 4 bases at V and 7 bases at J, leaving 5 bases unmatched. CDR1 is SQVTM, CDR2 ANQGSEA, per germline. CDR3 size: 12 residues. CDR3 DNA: TGCAGCGTTGTGGACAGGGTCGGTGGCTACACCTTC. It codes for CSVVDRVGGYTF.

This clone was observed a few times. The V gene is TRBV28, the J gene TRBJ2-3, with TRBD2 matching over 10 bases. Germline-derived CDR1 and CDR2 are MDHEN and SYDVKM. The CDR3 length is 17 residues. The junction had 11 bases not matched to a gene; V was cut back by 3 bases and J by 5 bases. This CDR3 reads CASSLRVAGGIGDTQYF. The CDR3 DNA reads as TGTGCCAGCAGTTTGAGGGTAGCGGGAGGAATTGGAGATACGCAGTATTTT.

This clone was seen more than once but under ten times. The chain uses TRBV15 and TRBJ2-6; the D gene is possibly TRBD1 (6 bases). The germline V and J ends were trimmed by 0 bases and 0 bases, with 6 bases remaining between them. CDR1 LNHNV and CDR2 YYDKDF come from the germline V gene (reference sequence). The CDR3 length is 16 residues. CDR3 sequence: CATSREGGSGANVLTF. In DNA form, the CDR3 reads TGTGCCACCAGCAGAGAAGGGGGCTCTGGGGCCAACGTCCTGACTTTC.

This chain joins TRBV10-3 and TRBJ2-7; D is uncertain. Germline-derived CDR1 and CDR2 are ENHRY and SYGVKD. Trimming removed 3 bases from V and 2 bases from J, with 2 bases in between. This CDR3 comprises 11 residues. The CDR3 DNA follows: TGTGCCATCAGTGACGCCTACGAGCAGTACTTC. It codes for CAISDAYEQYF.

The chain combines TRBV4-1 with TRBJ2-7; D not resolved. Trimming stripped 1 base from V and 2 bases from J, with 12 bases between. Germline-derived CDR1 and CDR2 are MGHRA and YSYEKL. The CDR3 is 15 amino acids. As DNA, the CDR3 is TGCGCCAGCAGCCAAGGAGTCTCCACCCCCTACGAGCAGTACTTC. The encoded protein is CASSQGVSTPYEQYF.

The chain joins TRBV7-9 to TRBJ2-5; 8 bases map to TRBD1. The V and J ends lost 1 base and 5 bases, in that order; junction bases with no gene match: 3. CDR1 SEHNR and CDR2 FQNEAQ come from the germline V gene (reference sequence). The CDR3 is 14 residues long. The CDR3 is CASSLGQGAETQYF. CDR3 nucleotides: TGTGCCAGCAGCTTAGGGCAGGGGGCTGAGACCCAGTACTTC.

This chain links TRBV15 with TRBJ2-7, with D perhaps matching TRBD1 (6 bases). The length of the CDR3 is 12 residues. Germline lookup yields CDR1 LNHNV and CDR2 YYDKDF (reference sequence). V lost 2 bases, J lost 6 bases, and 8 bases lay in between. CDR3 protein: CATSRPGAEQYF. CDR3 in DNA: TGTGCCACCAGCAGACCAGGGGCCGAGCAGTACTTC.

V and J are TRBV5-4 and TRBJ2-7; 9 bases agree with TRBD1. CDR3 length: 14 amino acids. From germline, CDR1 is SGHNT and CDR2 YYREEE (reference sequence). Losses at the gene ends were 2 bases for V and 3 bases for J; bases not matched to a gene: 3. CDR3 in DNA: TGTGCCAGCAGCTTTGACAGGGGGGACTACGAGCAGTACTTC. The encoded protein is CASSFDRGDYEQYF.

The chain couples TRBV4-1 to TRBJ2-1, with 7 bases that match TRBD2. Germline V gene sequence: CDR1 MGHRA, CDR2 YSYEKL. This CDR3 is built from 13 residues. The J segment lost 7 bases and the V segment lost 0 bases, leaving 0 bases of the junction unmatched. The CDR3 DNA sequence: TGCGCCAGCAGCCAAGAACTAGCGAATGAGCAGTTCTTC. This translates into CASSQELANEQFF.

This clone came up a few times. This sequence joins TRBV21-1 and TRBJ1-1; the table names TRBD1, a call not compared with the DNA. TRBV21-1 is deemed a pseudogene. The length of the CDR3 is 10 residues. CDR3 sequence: CASSDIGAFF. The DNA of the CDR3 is TGTGCCAGCAGCGACATTGGAGCTTTCTTT.

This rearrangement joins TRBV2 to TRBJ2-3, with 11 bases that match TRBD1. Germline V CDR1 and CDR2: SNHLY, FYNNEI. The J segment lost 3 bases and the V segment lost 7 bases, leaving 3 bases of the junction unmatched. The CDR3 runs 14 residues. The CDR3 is CASTGQGATDTQYF. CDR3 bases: TGTGCCAGCACTGGACAGGGGGCGACAGATACGCAGTATTTT.

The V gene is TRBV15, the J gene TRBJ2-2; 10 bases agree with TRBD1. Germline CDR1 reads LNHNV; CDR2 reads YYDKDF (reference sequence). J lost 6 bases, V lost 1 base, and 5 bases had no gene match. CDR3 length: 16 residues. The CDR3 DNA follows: TGTGCCACCAGCAGAGGTGGACAGGGGGACCCCGGGGAGCTGTTTTTT. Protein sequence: CATSRGGQGDPGELFF.